This T cell receptor beta chain was profiled in a study of T-cell memory formation after mild COVID-19. TCRdb reanalysed the 5' RACE reads using MiXCR and keeps one entry per CDR3 protein. The data hold fewer than 600,000 distinct CDR3 sequences, with approximately 21% observed a single time. This clonotype was counted between two and nine times. What it recognizes is unknown. General study points: Some SARS-CoV-2-responding clones were already detected in memory before infection.

CDR3 size: 14 residues. The V end lost 5 bases, the J end lost 3 bases, and 15 bases lay between the germline ends. Germline CDR1 reads SGHKS; CDR2 reads YYEKEE (reference sequence). The rearrangement uses TRBV5-5 and TRBJ2-7, with no clear D. This sequence originates from an adult woman who had mild COVID-19 (a few samples of this study predate the infection). Cell type and time point are not known. Input material: PBMCs or a T cell subset sorted from them (not recorded which). The DNA of the CDR3 is TGTGCCAGCAGGAAAAGTGGGGATTACTACGAGCAGTACTTC. Residues: CASRKSGDYYEQYF. The full variable domain, in which reference TRBV5-5 and TRBJ2-7 provide the parts outside the CDR3, is DAGVTQSPTHLIKTRGQQVTLRCSPISGHKSVSWYQQVLGQGPQFIFQYYEKEERGRGNFPDRFSARQFPNYSSELNVNALLLGDSALYLCASRKSGDYYEQYFGPGTRLTVT.